This T cell receptor beta chain was retrieved from a study of blood T cell repertoires in COVID-19. The ends lost 5 bases at V and 4 bases at J; junction bases unmatched: 4. The CDR3 sequence is 14 residues long. In germline, CDR1 is SNHLY, CDR2 FYNNEI. TCRdb keeps only in-frame clones here, not all; method: immunoSEQ multiplex PCR. The repertoire consists of tens of thousands of clones, with roughly 80% occurring once and the leading ten covering 3% to 4.5%. The source material was PBMCs or T cells enriched from blood (not recorded which). The chain uses TRBV2 and TRBJ1-5, with 8 nucleotides matching TRBD1. The receptor comes from a woman aged 40 to 50 with acute COVID-19. For the CDR3, the DNA is TGTGCCAGCAGTAGACAGGGGCAAAATCAGCCCCAGCATTTT. This gives the protein CASSRQGQNQPQHF.